This T cell receptor beta chain was identified in a study of cytomegalovirus exposure and HLA in healthy donors. The J segment lost 4 bases and the V segment lost 4 bases, leaving 2 bases of the junction unmatched. Germline-derived CDR1 and CDR2 are SGHVS and FQNEAQ. The CDR3 is 13 residues long. PCR used 60 Vbeta primers and 13 Jbeta primers. Measured with immunoSEQ multiplex PCR; TCRdb has only the in-frame clones, and not every one. The sample data list 50,000 to 70,000 clones. Sequencing used PBMCs. The TCR originated in a male donor in good health and CMV-seronegative. V is TRBV7-8 and J is TRBJ1-2, with 8 bases aligning to TRBD1. This CDR3 reads CASSWQGAYGYTF. As DNA, the CDR3 is TGTGCCAGCAGCTGGCAGGGGGCCTATGGCTACACCTTC.